Below are 9 T cell receptor beta chains sequenced from a single sample in a study of CD8 T cells in ankylosing spondylitis. TCRdb passed the 5' RACE reads through MiXCR, listing each CDR3 protein once. The sample records a few hundred thousand distinct CDR3 sequences, around 20% being singletons. The sample comprised blood, either unsorted or a sorted T cell fraction (not recorded which). The source is a male donor with ankylosing spondylitis or in good health (not recorded which).

The CDR3 sequence is CASSFRGPAGELFF. CDR3 nucleotide sequence: TGTGCCAGCAGTTTTCGGGGGCCGGCCGGGGAGCTGTTTTTT. The V gene is TRBV27, the J gene TRBJ2-2, with D possibly being TRBD1 or TRBD2 (6 bases each). Between the trimmed V and J ends, which lost 3 bases and 6 bases, there was a span of 11 bases. This CDR3 region has 14 residues. CDR1 and CDR2 (germline): MNHEY, SMNVEV (reference sequence).

The chain uses TRBV11-2 and TRBJ2-1; TRBD2 is a possible D gene (6 bases). Germline V gene lookup returns CDR1 SGHAT and CDR2 FQNNGV. This CDR3 spans 15 amino acids. V was clipped by 3 bases and J by 4 bases, with 13 bases between them. The CDR3 is CASSFFGGAYNEQFF. CDR3 sequence (DNA): TGTGCCAGCAGCTTCTTCGGGGGAGCTTACAATGAGCAGTTCTTC.

The table lists this clonotype with a few counts. The chain is built from TRBV6-5 and TRBJ2-3, with 11 bases identical to TRBD2. V dropped 6 bases and J dropped 3; count of bases not matched to a gene: 8. The CDR3 sequence is 16 residues long. Germline CDR1 MNHEY, CDR2 SVGAGI. CDR3 amino acids: CASSYVAGGRTDTQYF. CDR3 in DNA: TGTGCCAGCAGCTACGTAGCGGGGGGGCGGACAGATACGCAGTATTTT.

The CDR3 bases are TGCAGTGCTAGAGTTGTATTCCAGGAAGAGAGGGGGGGCGCGTACGAGCAGTACTTC. This codes for CSARVVFQEERGGAYEQYF. The chain joins TRBV20-1 to TRBJ2-7; perhaps TRBD2 as D (7 bases). V shed 1 base and J shed 4 bases, with 29 bases lying between them. Per the germline V gene, CDR1 is DFQATT and CDR2 is SNEGSKA (reference sequence). This CDR3 has 19 residues.

This chain connects TRBV2 to TRBJ2-1, with D perhaps matching TRBD1 (5 bases). This CDR3 is built from 15 residues. The germline V and J ends were trimmed by 1 base and 2 bases, with 9 bases remaining between them. CDR1 and CDR2 from the germline V gene are SNHLY and FYNNEI. CDR3 in DNA: TGTGCCAGCAGTGAAGTGGGGCAGCCCTACAATGAGCAGTTCTTC. Translation gives CASSEVGQPYNEQFF.

In this sample, this clonotype turned up a few times. The chain recombines TRBV5-5 with TRBJ2-7; 7 bases are a match to TRBD1. Germline assignment: CDR1 SGHKS and CDR2 YYEKEE (reference sequence). The CDR3 is 15 residues long. Trimming removed 0 bases from V and 6 bases from J; junction bases left unmatched: 9. The CDR3 region is CASSLVGDSVLEQYF. In nucleotides, the CDR3 is TGTGCCAGCAGCTTGGTGGGGGACAGCGTCCTCGAGCAGTACTTC.

This clonotype was seen a handful of times. V and J are TRBV6-5 and TRBJ2-7; no definite D call. Between the trimmed V and J ends, which lost 8 bases and 4 bases, there was a span of 6 bases. The V gene's germline CDR1 is MNHEY and CDR2 SVGAGI. The CDR3 loop spans 10 amino acids. CDR3 nucleotide sequence: TGTGCCAGCGGCACGTACGAGCAGTACTTC. This encodes CASGTYEQYF.

The chain joins TRBV7-9 to TRBJ1-1; D perhaps matches TRBD1 (5 bases). Germline values: CDR1 SEHNR, CDR2 FQNEAQ (reference sequence). Trimming took off 3 bases at V and 5 bases at J, with 13 bases between the two ends. This CDR3 is 14 amino acids long. Here the CDR3 reads CASSFGALGTEAFF. The CDR3 nucleotides read TGTGCCAGCAGCTTCGGGGCCCTAGGGACTGAAGCTTTCTTT.

A few counts support this clonotype. The chain links TRBV24-1 to TRBJ1-2, with 7 bases that match TRBD1. Losses at the gene ends were 4 bases for V and 4 bases for J; bases not matched to a gene: 5. CDR1 is KGHDR and CDR2 is SFDVKD in the germline V gene. The CDR3 sequence is 14 residues long. This CDR3 is CATSDAGQVYGYTF. The CDR3 region has the DNA TGTGCCACCAGTGACGCTGGACAGGTCTATGGCTACACCTTC.